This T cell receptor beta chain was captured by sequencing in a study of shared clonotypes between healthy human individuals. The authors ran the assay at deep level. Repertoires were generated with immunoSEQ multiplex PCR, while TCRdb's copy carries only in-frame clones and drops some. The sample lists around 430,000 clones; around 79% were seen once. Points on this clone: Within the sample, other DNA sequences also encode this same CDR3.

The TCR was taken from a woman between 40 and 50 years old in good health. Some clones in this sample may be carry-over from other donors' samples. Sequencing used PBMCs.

The chain's CDR3 is CASSLGAGGEQFF. CDR3 in DNA: TGCGCCAGCAGCTTGGGAGCGGGTGGTGAGCAGTTCTTC. The chain combines TRBV5-1 with TRBJ2-1, with a weak D call TRBD2 (6 bases). The V gene's germline CDR1 is SGHRS and CDR2 YFSETQ. There are 13 residues in the CDR3. V lost 0 bases and J 9 bases, leaving 10 bases between the germline ends. Filled out from reference TRBV5-1 and TRBJ2-1, the complete variable domain reads KAGVTQTPRYLIKTRGQQVTLSCSPISGHRSVSWYQQTPGQGLQFLFEYFSETQRNKGNFPGRFSGRQFSNSRSEMNVSTLELGDSALYLCASSLGAGGEQFFGPGTRLTVL.